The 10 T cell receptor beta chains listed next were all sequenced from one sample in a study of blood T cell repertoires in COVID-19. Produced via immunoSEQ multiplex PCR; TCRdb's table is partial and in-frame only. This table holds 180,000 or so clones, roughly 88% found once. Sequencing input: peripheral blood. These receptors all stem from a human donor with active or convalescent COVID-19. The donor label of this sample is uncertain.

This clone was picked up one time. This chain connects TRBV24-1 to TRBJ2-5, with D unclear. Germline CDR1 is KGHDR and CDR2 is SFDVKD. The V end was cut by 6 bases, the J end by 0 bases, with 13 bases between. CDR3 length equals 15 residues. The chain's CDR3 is CATSSGALYQETQYF. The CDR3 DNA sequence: TGTGCCACCAGTAGTGGAGCACTGTACCAAGAGACCCAGTACTTC.

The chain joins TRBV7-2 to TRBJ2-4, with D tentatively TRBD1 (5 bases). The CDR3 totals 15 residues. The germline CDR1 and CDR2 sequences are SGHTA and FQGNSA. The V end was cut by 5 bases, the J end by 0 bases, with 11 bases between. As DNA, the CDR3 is TGTGCCAGCAGCCCTACAAGGGGAGCCAAAAACATTCAGTACTTC. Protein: CASSPTRGAKNIQYF. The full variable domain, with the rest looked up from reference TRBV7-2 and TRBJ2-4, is GAGVSQSPSNKVTEKGKDVELRCDPISGHTALYWYRQSLGQGLEFLIYFQGNSAPDKSGLPSDRFSAERTGGSVSTLTIQRTQQEDSAVYLCASSPTRGAKNIQYFGAGTRLSVL.

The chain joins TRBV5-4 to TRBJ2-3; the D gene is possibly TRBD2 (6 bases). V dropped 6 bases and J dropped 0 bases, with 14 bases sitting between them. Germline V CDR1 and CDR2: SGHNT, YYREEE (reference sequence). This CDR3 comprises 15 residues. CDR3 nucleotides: TGTGCCAGCAACAAGGAGGGCCTTAGCACAGATACGCAGTATTTT. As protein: CASNKEGLSTDTQYF.

CDR3 in DNA: TGTGCCAGCAGCTTACCCCCTCTAGCGGGAGGGAGGACAGATACGCAGTATTTT. Amino acid sequence: CASSLPPLAGGRTDTQYF. The genes are TRBV5-4 and TRBJ2-3; 12 nucleotides align to TRBD2. Germline V lookup: CDR1 SGHNT, CDR2 YYREEE (reference sequence). There are 18 residues in the CDR3. V lost 2 bases and J lost 3; bases outside the gene matches: 10.

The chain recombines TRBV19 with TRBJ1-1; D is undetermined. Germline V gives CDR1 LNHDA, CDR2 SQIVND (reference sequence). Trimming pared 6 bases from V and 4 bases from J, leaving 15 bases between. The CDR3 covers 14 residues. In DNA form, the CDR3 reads TGTGCCAGTAGGGGGAGGTCCGAAGGCACTGAAGCTTTCTTT. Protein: CASRGRSEGTEAFF.

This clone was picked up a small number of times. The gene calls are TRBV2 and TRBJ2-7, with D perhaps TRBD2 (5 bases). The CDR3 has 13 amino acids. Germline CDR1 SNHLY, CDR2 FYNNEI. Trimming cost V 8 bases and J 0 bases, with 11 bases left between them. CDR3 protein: CASVEEDSYEQYF. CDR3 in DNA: TGTGCCAGCGTCGAGGAGGACTCCTACGAGCAGTACTTC. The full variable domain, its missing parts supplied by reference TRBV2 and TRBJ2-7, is EPEVTQTPSHQVTQMGQEVILRCVPISNHLYFYWYRQILGQKVEFLVSFYNNEISEKSEIFDDQFSVERPDGSNFTLKIRSTKLEDSAMYFCASVEEDSYEQYFGPGTRLTVT.

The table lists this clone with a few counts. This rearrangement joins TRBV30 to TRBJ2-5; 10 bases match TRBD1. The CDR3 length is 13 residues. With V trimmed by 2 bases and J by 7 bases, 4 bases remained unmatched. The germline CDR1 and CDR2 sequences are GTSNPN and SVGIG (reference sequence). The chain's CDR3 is CAWSQGTGATQYF. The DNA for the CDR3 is TGTGCCTGGAGTCAAGGGACAGGGGCGACCCAGTACTTC.

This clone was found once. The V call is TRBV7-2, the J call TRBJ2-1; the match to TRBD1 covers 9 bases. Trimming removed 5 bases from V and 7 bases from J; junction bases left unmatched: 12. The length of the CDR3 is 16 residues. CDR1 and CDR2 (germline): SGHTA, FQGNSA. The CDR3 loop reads CASSHQDRGLGNEQFF. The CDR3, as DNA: TGTGCCAGCAGCCACCAGGACAGGGGCCTAGGGAATGAGCAGTTCTTC.

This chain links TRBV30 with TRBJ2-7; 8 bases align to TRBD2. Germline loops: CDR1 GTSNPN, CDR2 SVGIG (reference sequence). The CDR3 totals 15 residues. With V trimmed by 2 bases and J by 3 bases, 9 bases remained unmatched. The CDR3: CAWSPGGGLDYEQYF. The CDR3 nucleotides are TGTGCCTGGAGTCCCGGGGGGGGACTCGACTACGAGCAGTACTTC. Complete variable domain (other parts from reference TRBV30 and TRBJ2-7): SQTIHQWPATLVQPVGSPLSLECTVEGTSNPNLYWYRQAAGRGLQLLFYSVGIGQISSEVPQNLSASRPQDRQFILSSKKLLLSDSGFYLCAWSPGGGLDYEQYFGPGTRLTVT.

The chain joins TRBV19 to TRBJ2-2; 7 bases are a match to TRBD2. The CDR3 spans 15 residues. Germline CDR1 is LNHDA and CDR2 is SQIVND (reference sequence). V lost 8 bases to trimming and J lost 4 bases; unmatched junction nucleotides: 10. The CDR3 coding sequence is TGTGCCAGTCACCCGATCGGGGGGTCCACCGGGGAGCTGTTTTTT. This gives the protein CASHPIGGSTGELFF.